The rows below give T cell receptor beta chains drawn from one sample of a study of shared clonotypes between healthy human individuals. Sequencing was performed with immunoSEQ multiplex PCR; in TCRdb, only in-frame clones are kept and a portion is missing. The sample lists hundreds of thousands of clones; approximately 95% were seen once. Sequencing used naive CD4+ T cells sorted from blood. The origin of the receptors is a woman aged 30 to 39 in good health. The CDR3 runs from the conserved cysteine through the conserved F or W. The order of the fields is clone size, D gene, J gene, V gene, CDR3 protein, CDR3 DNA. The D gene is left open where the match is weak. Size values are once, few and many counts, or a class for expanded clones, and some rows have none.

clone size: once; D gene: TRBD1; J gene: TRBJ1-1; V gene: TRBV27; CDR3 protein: CASSRPGQRSEAFF; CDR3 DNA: TGTGCCAGCAGTAGACCGGGACAGAGATCTGAAGCTTTCTTT
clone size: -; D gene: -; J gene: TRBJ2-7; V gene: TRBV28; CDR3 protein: CASSLSVRAGEQYF; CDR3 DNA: TGTGCCAGCAGTTTATCTGTTAGGGCCGGCGAGCAGTACTTC
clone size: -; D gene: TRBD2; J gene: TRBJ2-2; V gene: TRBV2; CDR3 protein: CASRSPGLGITGELFF; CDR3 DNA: TGTGCCAGCAGGAGCCCGGGACTAGGGATCACCGGGGAGCTGTTTTTT
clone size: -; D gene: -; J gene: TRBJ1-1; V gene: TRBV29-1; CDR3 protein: CSARNTEAFF; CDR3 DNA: TGCAGCGCCAGGAACACTGAAGCTTTCTTT
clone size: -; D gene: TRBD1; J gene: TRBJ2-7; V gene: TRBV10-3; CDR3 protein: CAIKGQDSGEQYF; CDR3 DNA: TGTGCCATCAAGGGACAGGATTCGGGTGAGCAGTACTTC
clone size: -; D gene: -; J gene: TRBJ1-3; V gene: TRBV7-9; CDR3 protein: CASSYPGERSFEF; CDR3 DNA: TGTGCCAGCAGCTATCCGGGTGAACGTTCATTCGAATTT
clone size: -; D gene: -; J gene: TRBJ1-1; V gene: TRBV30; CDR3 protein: CAWSVGRERTEAFF; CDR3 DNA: TGTGCCTGGAGTGTCGGGAGGGAACGGACTGAAGCTTTCTTT
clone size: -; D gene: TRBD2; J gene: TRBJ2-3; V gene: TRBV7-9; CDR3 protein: CASSLEKLAVSTDTQYF; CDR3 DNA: TGTGCCAGCAGCTTAGAGAAACTAGCGGTTAGCACAGATACGCAGTATTTT
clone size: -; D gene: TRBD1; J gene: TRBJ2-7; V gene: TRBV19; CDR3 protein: CASSIPGDSYEQYF; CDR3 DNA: TGTGCCAGTAGTATCCCCGGGGACAGCTACGAGCAGTACTTC
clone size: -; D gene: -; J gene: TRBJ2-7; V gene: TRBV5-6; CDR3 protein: CASSPRPLHSYEQYF; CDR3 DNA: TGTGCCAGCAGCCCGAGACCGTTACACTCCTACGAGCAGTACTTC
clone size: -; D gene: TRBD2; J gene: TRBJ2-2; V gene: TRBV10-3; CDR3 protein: CAISDGLADGGELFF; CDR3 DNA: TGTGCCATCAGTGATGGACTAGCGGATGGCGGGGAGCTGTTTTTT
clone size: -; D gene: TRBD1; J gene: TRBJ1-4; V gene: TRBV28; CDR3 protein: CASTPTGGYEKLFF; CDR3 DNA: TGTGCCAGCACCCCGACAGGGGGGTATGAAAAACTGTTTTTT
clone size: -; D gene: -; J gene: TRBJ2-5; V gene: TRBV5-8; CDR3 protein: CASSLGEGGETQYF; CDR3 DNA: TGTGCCAGCAGCTTGGGTGAGGGTGGAGAGACCCAGTACTTC
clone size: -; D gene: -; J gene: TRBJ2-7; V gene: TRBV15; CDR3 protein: CATSERHTIPREQYF; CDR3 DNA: TGTGCCACCAGCGAACGGCACACCATTCCCCGCGAGCAGTACTTC
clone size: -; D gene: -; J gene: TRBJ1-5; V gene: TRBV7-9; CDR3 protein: CASSLGGGRVGNQPQHF; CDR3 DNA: TGTGCCAGCAGCTTAGGTGGCGGCAGGGTGGGCAATCAGCCCCAGCATTTT
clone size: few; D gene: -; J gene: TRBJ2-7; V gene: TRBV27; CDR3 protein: CASRQGPHEQYF; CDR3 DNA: TGTGCCAGCAGACAGGGACCACACGAGCAGTACTTC
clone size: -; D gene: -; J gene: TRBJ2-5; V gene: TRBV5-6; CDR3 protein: CASSLLGRSETQYF; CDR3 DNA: TGTGCCAGCAGCTTGTTGGGCAGAAGTGAGACCCAGTACTTC
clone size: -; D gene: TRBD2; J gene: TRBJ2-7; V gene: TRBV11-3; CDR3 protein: CASSFRTSGNYEQYF; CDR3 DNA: TGTGCCAGCAGCTTCAGGACTAGCGGGAACTACGAGCAGTACTTC
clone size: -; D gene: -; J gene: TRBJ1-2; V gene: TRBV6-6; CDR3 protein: CASSFQVDGYTF; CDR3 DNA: TGTGCCAGCAGTTTCCAGGTTGATGGCTACACCTTC
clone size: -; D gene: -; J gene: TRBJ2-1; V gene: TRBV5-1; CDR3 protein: CASSLDWNEQFF; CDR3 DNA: TGCGCCAGCAGCTTGGACTGGAATGAGCAGTTCTTC
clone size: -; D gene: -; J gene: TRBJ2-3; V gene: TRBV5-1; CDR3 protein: CASSLGSGQSTDTQYF; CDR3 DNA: TGCGCCAGCAGCTTGGGGTCAGGACAGAGCACAGATACGCAGTATTTT
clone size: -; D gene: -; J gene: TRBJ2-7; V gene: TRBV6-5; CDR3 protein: CASSYSTATFSYEQYF; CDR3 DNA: TGTGCCAGCAGTTACTCGACGGCTACTTTCTCCTACGAGCAGTACTTC
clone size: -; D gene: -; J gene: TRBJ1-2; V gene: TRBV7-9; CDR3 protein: CASSQPGRGYGYTF; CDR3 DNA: TGTGCCAGCAGCCAACCCGGACGGGGCTATGGCTACACCTTC
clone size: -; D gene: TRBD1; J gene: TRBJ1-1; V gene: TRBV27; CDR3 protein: CASSRNTGVQKAFF; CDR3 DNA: TGTGCCAGCAGTCGAAACACAGGGGTCCAGAAAGCTTTCTTT
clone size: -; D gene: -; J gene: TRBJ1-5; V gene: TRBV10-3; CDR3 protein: CAIRGTGSQPQHF; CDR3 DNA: TGTGCCATCAGAGGTACAGGGTCCCAGCCCCAGCATTTT
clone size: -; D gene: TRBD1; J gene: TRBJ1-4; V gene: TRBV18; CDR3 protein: CASSPPGQGGEKLFF; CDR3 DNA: TGTGCCAGCTCACCACCGGGACAGGGAGGTGAAAAACTGTTTTTT
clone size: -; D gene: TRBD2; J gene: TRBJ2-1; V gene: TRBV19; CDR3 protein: CASVLAGAGEQFF; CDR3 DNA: TGTGCCAGTGTATTAGCGGGAGCTGGTGAGCAGTTCTTC
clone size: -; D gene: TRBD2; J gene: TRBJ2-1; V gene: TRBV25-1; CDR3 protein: CASSEGEREGIINEQFF; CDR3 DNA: TGTGCCAGCAGTGAAGGGGAGCGGGAGGGGATAATCAATGAGCAGTTCTTC
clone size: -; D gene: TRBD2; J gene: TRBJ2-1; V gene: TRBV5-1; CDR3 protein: CASSLSLAGDNEQFF; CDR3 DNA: TGCGCCAGCAGCTTGTCACTAGCGGGAGACAATGAGCAGTTCTTC
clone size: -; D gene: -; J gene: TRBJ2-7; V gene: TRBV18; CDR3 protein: CASSPDSPYEQYF; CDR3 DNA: TGTGCCAGCTCACCAGACAGCCCTTACGAGCAGTACTTC
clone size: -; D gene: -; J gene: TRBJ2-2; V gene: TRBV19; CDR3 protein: CASRTGDTGELFF; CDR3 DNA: TGTGCCAGCCGTACCGGGGACACCGGGGAGCTGTTTTTT
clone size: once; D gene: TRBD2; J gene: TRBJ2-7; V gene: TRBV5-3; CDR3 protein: CASRPIAGATYEQYF; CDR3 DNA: TGTGCCAGCAGGCCGATAGCGGGAGCCACCTACGAGCAGTACTTC
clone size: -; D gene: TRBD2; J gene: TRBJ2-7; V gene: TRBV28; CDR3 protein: CASRRAGGLEQYF; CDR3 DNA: TGTGCCAGCAGACGAGCGGGAGGGCTCGAGCAGTACTTC
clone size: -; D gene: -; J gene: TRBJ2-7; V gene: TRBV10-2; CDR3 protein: CASSDPGAYEQYF; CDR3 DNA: TGCGCCAGCAGTGATCCAGGGGCCTACGAGCAGTACTTC
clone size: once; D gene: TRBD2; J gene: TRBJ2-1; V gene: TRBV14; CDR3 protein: CASSLGTGRTSGNNEQFF; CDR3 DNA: TGTGCCAGCAGCCTCGGGACAGGCAGGACTAGCGGAAACAATGAGCAGTTCTTC
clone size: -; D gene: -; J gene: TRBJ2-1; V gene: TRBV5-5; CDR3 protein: CASSLTRHEQFF; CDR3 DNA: TGTGCCAGCAGCTTGACGCGACACGAGCAGTTCTTC
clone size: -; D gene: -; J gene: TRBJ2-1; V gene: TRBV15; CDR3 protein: CATTRDLGVGYNEQFF; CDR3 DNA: TGTGCCACCACCAGGGACCTTGGGGTGGGATACAATGAGCAGTTCTTC
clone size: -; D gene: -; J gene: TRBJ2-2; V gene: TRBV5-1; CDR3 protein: CASSETAGNTGELFF; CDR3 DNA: TGCGCCAGCAGCGAGACCGCAGGAAACACCGGGGAGCTGTTTTTT
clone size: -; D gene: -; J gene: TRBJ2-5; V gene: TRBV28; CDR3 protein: CASSSRDDRETQYF; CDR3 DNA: TGTGCCAGCAGTTCCCGAGATGACAGGGAGACCCAGTACTTC
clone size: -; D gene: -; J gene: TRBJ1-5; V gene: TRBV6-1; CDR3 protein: CASSGQVPNQPQHF; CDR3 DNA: TGTGCCAGCAGTGGCCAGGTCCCCAATCAGCCCCAGCATTTT